The 11 T cell receptor beta chains below were found in one sample sequenced in a study of cytomegalovirus exposure and HLA in healthy donors. The PCR contained 60 Vbeta and 13 Jbeta primers. Assay used: immunoSEQ multiplex PCR; TCRdb lists only in-frame clones, some missing. Seen here are some 120,000 clones, approximately 17% observed once, and the top ten hold 2.9%. The sequenced material came from PBMCs. The receptors shown here come from a female donor in good health and CMV-seropositive.

The chain joins TRBV5-1 to TRBJ2-2; 9 bases are shared with TRBD2. The CDR3 totals 16 residues. The V and J ends lost 1 base and 6 bases, in that order; junction bases with no gene match: 7. Germline loops: CDR1 SGHRS, CDR2 YFSETQ. The CDR3 coding sequence is TGCGCCAGCAGCTTGAGTTTAGCGGGAGTGTCCGGGGAGCTGTTTTTT. This codes for CASSLSLAGVSGELFF.

The J gene is TRBJ1-1, the V gene TRBV6-5; a weak D match, TRBD1 (6 bases). The CDR3 is made up of 14 amino acids. CDR1 and CDR2 (germline): MNHEY, SVGAGI. V was clipped by 0 bases and J by 3 bases, with 8 bases between them. The CDR3 protein is CASSYSRGYTEAFF. The CDR3 nucleotides are TGTGCCAGCAGTTACTCGAGGGGGTACACTGAAGCTTTCTTT.

V and J are TRBV30 and TRBJ2-7; perhaps TRBD1 as D (5 bases). Trimming removed 0 bases from V and 3 bases from J, with 12 bases in between. CDR3 length: 14 residues. The germline V gene encodes CDR1 GTSNPN and CDR2 SVGIG (reference sequence). The CDR3 coding sequence is TGTGCCTGGAGTGTAGTAGGGGCTTTCTACGAGCAGTACTTC. Translation: CAWSVVGAFYEQYF.

This clone was observed a handful of times. The chain has TRBV5-1 and TRBJ1-1; 8 bases match TRBD1. CDR3 length: 14 residues. Germline values: CDR1 SGHRS, CDR2 YFSETQ. V dropped 4 bases and J dropped 5; count of bases not matched to a gene: 7. This CDR3 reads CASSRQGRETEAFF. The CDR3 DNA is TGCGCCAGCAGCCGACAGGGGCGGGAGACTGAAGCTTTCTTT.

The gene calls are TRBV10-3 and TRBJ2-5; TRBD1 matches 7 bases. The junction had 6 bases not matched to a gene; V was cut back by 3 bases and J by 5 bases. Germline values: CDR1 ENHRY, CDR2 SYGVKD. The CDR3 has 14 residues. CDR3 sequence reads: CAISDNDRDETQYF. The CDR3 coding sequence is TGTGCCATCAGTGACAATGACAGGGACGAGACCCAGTACTTC.

Note on this clone: The junction does not match germline at one end; this may be a read error. The rearrangement joins TRBV7-9 to TRBJ2-7, with D hard to call. CDR3 length: 14 residues. The V gene's germline CDR1 is SEHNR and CDR2 FQNEAQ (reference sequence). CDR3 in DNA: TGTGCCAGCACCCCGGCAGGCAGAATATACGGGCAGTACTTC. This codes for CASTPAGRIYGQYF. Full variable domain (rest looked up from reference TRBV7-9 and TRBJ2-7): DTGVSQNPRHKITKRGQNVTFRCDPISEHNRLYWYRQTLGQGPEFLTYFQNEAQLEKSRLLSDRFSAERPKGSFSTLEIQRTEQGDSAMYLCASTPAGRIYGQYFGPGTRLTVT.

The chain recombines TRBV4-2 with TRBJ2-1; D is uncertain. The CDR3 spans 14 residues. V was pared by 4 bases and J by 6 bases, with 13 bases between. CDR1 is LGHNA, CDR2 YNFKEQ, per germline. CDR3 sequence: CASSPLRSPNEQFF. The CDR3 nucleotides are TGTGCCAGCAGCCCTTTACGGAGTCCCAATGAGCAGTTCTTC.

The chain links TRBV30 to TRBJ1-5; maybe TRBD1 (5 bases). V dropped 4 bases and J dropped 2 bases, with 12 bases sitting between them. This CDR3 spans 14 amino acids. Germline lookup yields CDR1 GTSNPN and CDR2 SVGIG (reference sequence). The chain's CDR3 is CAWTGPWGNQPQHF. CDR3 DNA: TGTGCCTGGACAGGGCCTTGGGGCAATCAGCCCCAGCATTTT.

This rearrangement joins TRBV28 to TRBJ1-1; no clear D. Germline V gives CDR1 MDHEN, CDR2 SYDVKM. The V end was cut by 4 bases, the J end by 1 base, with 13 bases between. The CDR3 has 15 amino acids. The chain's CDR3 is CASSWPRVANTEAFF. The CDR3 DNA follows: TGTGCCAGCAGTTGGCCCCGGGTGGCGAACACTGAAGCTTTCTTT.

The CDR3 protein is CASSAGVATIYEQYF. CDR3 bases: TGCGCCAGCAGCGCTGGAGTTGCAACAATCTACGAGCAGTACTTC. This chain uses TRBV5-1 with TRBJ2-7; D remains ambiguous. Between the trimmed V and J ends, which lost 4 bases and 3 bases, there was a span of 17 bases. The CDR3 is 15 amino acids. Germline V lookup: CDR1 SGHRS, CDR2 YFSETQ. The full variable domain, in which reference TRBV5-1 and TRBJ2-7 provide the parts outside the CDR3, is KAGVTQTPRYLIKTRGQQVTLSCSPISGHRSVSWYQQTPGQGLQFLFEYFSETQRNKGNFPGRFSGRQFSNSRSEMNVSTLELGDSALYLCASSAGVATIYEQYFGPGTRLTVT.

J is TRBJ1-3 and V is TRBV2, with a possible D match to TRBD1 (5 bases). Germline V gives CDR1 SNHLY, CDR2 FYNNEI. V was shortened by 10 bases and J by 4 bases, with 14 bases between the two germline ends. The CDR3 covers 13 residues. The DNA for the CDR3 is TGTGCCACGACCAGGGAGGAAGGAAACACCATATATTTT. Translated, it gives CATTREEGNTIYF. The whole variable domain, filled in from reference TRBV2 and TRBJ1-3, reads EPEVTQTPSHQVTQMGQEVILRCVPISNHLYFYWYRQILGQKVEFLVSFYNNEISEKSEIFDDQFSVERPDGSNFTLKIRSTKLEDSAMYFCATTREEGNTIYFGEGSWLTVV.